Below, one T cell receptor beta chain is given with its context. This entry belongs to a study of Graves' ophthalmopathy and Graves' hyperthyroidism. Amplification of the TCR beta CDR3 regions used RNA transcripts (as template). HTBI-primed RT-PCR formed the first round, and a multiplex PCR formed the second. A single record per CDR3 protein comes from TCRdb applying MiXCR to the multiplex PCR reads. The sample lists roughly 170,000 distinct CDR3 sequences; around 39% were seen once. PBMCs originated in roughly 9.3 ml of fresh peripheral blood. The clonotype was recovered from a young man with Graves' ophthalmopathy. The sample taken for sequencing was peripheral blood.

The CDR3 reads CASSYRRESYEQYF. As DNA, the CDR3 is TGTGCCAGCAGTTACAGAAGGGAATCCTACGAGCAGTACTTC. This chain connects TRBV6-5 to TRBJ2-7; no firm D call. CDR1 and CDR2 (germline): MNHEY, SVGAGI. CDR3 size: 14 residues. Trimming pared 2 bases from V and 1 base from J, leaving 9 bases between.